Described below is a single T cell receptor beta chain sequence and its context. Then a second PCR, running roughly 6 to 12 cycles, was carried out with a sample-barcoded 5' primer and a J-beta primer mix. Using its own MiXCR run on the 5' RACE reads, TCRdb lists one record per CDR3 protein. The sample has 1.5 million to 2 million distinct CDR3 sequences, roughly 43% seen once. This sample stems from a study of blood T cells in healthy people across ages. Trimming left V 5 bases short and J 7 bases short, with 17 bases between. CDR3 length: 14 amino acids. The rearrangement joins TRBV12-3 or TRBV12-4 to TRBJ2-5, with a weak D call TRBD2 (6 bases). Specimen: blood. The clonotype was recovered from a human donor in good health. CDR3 amino acids: CASSPQGTCGTQYF. In nucleotides, the CDR3 is TGTGCCAGCAGTCCTCAAGGGACTTGCGGGACCCAGTACTTC.